The rows below give T cell receptor beta chains drawn from one sample of a study of T cells in Graves' hyperthyroidism and ophthalmopathy. TCRdb itself ran the multiplex PCR reads through MiXCR, one entry per CDR3 protein. The sample records about 600,000 distinct CDR3 sequences, around 16% being singletons. The sample taken for sequencing was blood. All receptors derive from a middle-aged woman with Graves' ophthalmopathy. Each CDR3 is given with its conserved first and last residue. A D gene is named only where the DNA matches it firmly. Part of the rows lack a size; the others show once, few, many or a class for expanded clones.

d_call j_call cdr3_length v_call clone_size cdr3_aa cdr3_nt
TRBD2 TRBJ2-3 16 TRBV7-2 many CASSLGRGGLADTQYF TGTGCCAGCAGCTTAGGTCGGGGGGGCCTCGCAGATACGCAGTATTTT
. TRBJ2-7 15 TRBV6-2/TRBV6-3 few CASSYSDGTFYEQYF TGTGCCAGCAGTTACTCTGACGGCACATTCTACGAGCAGTACTTC
. TRBJ1-1 14 TRBV3-1 many CASSHRAGATEAFF TGTGCCAGCAGCCACCGCGCGGGGGCCACTGAAGCTTTCTTT
. TRBJ2-3 13 TRBV5-1 many CASSLPGTDTQYF TGCGCCAGCAGCTTGCCGGGCACAGATACGCAGTATTTT
TRBD2 TRBJ2-3 15 TRBV12-3/TRBV12-4 many CASSQTSGRENTQYF TGTGCCAGCAGTCAGACTAGCGGGAGGGAGAATACGCAGTATTTT
TRBD1 TRBJ1-6 16 TRBV19 few CASSPSIGTGTSPLHF TGTGCCAGTAGTCCTTCGATCGGGACAGGGACTTCACCCCTCCACTTT
TRBD1 TRBJ2-1 15 TRBV2 many CASNPDRGVYNEQFF TGTGCCAGCAACCCAGACAGGGGGGTTTACAATGAGCAGTTCTTC
. TRBJ2-7 14 TRBV5-1 . CASSSIGSTYEQYF TGCGCCAGCAGTTCCATAGGGTCAACCTACGAGCAGTACTTC
TRBD1 TRBJ2-5 14 TRBV2 . CASNRGAVQETQYF TGTGCCAGTAACAGGGGTGCGGTCCAAGAGACCCAGTACTTC
. TRBJ1-1 15 TRBV5-5 . CASSWNTGVDTEAFF TGTGCCAGCAGCTGGAACACAGGAGTTGACACTGAAGCTTTCTTT
TRBD1 TRBJ1-2 13 TRBV6-1 . CAIGQGLNYGYTF TGTGCCATTGGACAGGGATTAAACTATGGCTACACCTTC
. TRBJ2-1 14 TRBV19 . CASSYPGKNNEQFF TGTGCCAGTAGTTATCCGGGAAAGAACAATGAGCAGTTCTTC
. TRBJ2-1 13 TRBV7-8 many CASSLVRRDEQFF TGTGCCAGCAGCTTAGTCCGCCGCGATGAGCAGTTCTTC
. TRBJ2-7 14 TRBV10-3 few CAIREGGIAYEQYF TGTGCCATCAGGGAGGGGGGAATAGCCTACGAGCAGTACTTC
TRBD1 TRBJ2-5 15 TRBV3-1 many CASSPWTGGEETQYF TGTGCCAGCAGCCCCTGGACAGGGGGCGAAGAGACCCAGTACTTC
. TRBJ2-1 11 TRBV20-1 many CSAGAGGEQFF TGCAGTGCTGGAGCGGGCGGTGAGCAGTTCTTC
TRBD1 TRBJ2-7 15 TRBV4-1 . CASSHAGQGREEQYF TGCGCCAGCAGCCACGCGGGACAGGGCCGTGAAGAGCAGTACTTC
. TRBJ1-1 15 TRBV11-3 many CASSLHPDENTEAFF TGTGCCAGCAGCCTCCACCCGGACGAAAACACTGAAGCTTTCTTT
. TRBJ1-1 16 TRBV28 many CASSPPVGQGNTEAFF TGTGCCAGCAGTCCTCCCGTAGGCCAGGGAAACACTGAAGCTTTCTTT
TRBD1 TRBJ2-2 13 TRBV6-2/TRBV6-3 . CATGQANTGELFF TGTGCCACGGGACAGGCGAACACCGGGGAGCTGTTTTTT